This T cell receptor (beta chain) was retrieved from a study of blood T cell repertoires in COVID-19 (dated by TCRdb to the early 2020s). General notes on the study: Collaborator samples came from the United States, Italy and Spain and covered acute and convalescent phases of COVID-19. The repertoires were released in a freely available public database intended as a resource for research on the immune response to SARS-CoV-2. Samples were obtained from the ongoing ImmuneRACE study (first 160 participants) and from over 1,000 subjects provided by 6 global collaborators. The prospective study material was composed of cDNA or gDNA derived from T cells, B-cell-depleted T cells, or PBMCs. Deeply sampled blood TCRbeta repertoires from subjects exposed to, actively infected with, or recovered from COVID-19 were included in the dataset. HLA class I and class II types, where available, came from metadata supplied by the sample provider rather than from assay-based typing. Sample metadata almost always included a de-identified subject ID, COVID-19 status, age in years and sex.

Collaborating institutions collected whole blood in K2EDTA tubes following their own protocols. Collaborator samples were shipped for TCRbeta analysis as frozen whole blood, isolated PBMCs, or DNA extracted from either sample type. The immunoSEQ Assay, a bias-controlled multiplex PCR, was used to amplify TCRbeta CDR3 regions from genomic DNA. The original pipeline was this. The number of nucleated cells in each sample was estimated from the amplification of reference gene primers within the assay. To quantify the absolute abundance of each unique TCRbeta CDR3 rearrangement, sequence reads were collapsed and filtered. For each sample, productive Simpson clonality was calculated as the square root of Simpson's diversity index across productive rearrangements. TCRdb holds this immuneACCESS table with in-frame rearrangements only. Some clones are missing; in checked studies, unresolved V genes explain under half, and the rest has no known cause. V and J calls and clone size are those listed in that table; D and trimming were worked out from the DNA. This sample gives about 110,000 clones in total; 55% to 75% of them show up just once. The ten most abundant clones make up around 1.7% of the sample.

The investigation overall reported the following: Clinical and demographic metadata were provided uncurated, with the amount varying by source and participant.

As encoded in the germline V gene, CDR1 is SGHRS while CDR2 is YFSETQ. The CDR3 sequence holds 16 residues, the cysteine and phenylalanine included. The kept DNA is CDR3 alone, 48 bases in frame from the first base. V is pared back by 2 bases and J by 8 bases, with 20 bases lying between the germline termini. Of note for this clone: The antigen it recognizes is unknown. No base qualities exist here, and no much larger clone lies one base off it.

The sample taken for sequencing was peripheral blood. Rearrangement joined TRBV5-1 to TRBJ2-1; the D gene is possibly TRBD1, with 5 bases matching. The TCR was taken from a woman aged 40 to 50 with acute or convalescent COVID-19. The sequence in DNA is TGCGCCAGCAGCTTCTCCCCCGTGGGGCGAGAAGATGAGCAGTTCTTC. Its product reads: CASSFSPVGREDEQFF.